A single sample is the source of the 16 T cell receptor beta chains below, sequenced in a study of tumor and adjacent non-tumor tissue in lung cancer. The library came from three nested PCR rounds adapted from ARM-PCR protocols. TCRdb passed the multiplex PCR reads through MiXCR, listing each CDR3 protein once. The sample yields 75,000 to 100,000 distinct CDR3 sequences, about 70% seen once. This sample's RNA came from whole unsorted tissue. The specimen sequenced was lung tumor tissue. Receptors originate from a man in his 60s with non-small cell lung cancer.

With regard to this clonotype: An end of the junction does not agree with germline; a read error may underlie this. The CDR3, as DNA: TGTGCCAGCAATAGGGTAGGCTACGCGCAGTACTTC. This codes for CASNRVGYAQYF. V and J are TRBV6-1 and TRBJ2-7; D unclear. Germline V gene lookup returns CDR1 MNHNS and CDR2 SASEGT. The CDR3 covers 12 residues.

CDR3 region: CASSLGTGDTNQPQHF. DNA for the CDR3: TGCGCCAGCAGCCTCGGGACAGGGGATACCAATCAGCCCCAGCATTTT. This chain links TRBV5-1 with TRBJ1-5, with TRBD1 matching over 10 bases. V dropped 4 bases and J dropped 3; count of bases not matched to a gene: 7. The CDR3 has 16 residues. Germline CDR1 is SGHRS and CDR2 is YFSETQ.

In regard to this clonotype: At one end, the junction sequence differs from germline, possibly due to a read error. In DNA, the CDR3 is TGTGCCAGCAGCTTGGAGAGCGGGACAGTAGAAGAGGCCCAGTACTTC. Translating it yields CASSLESGTVEEAQYF. This chain connects TRBV11-3 to TRBJ2-5; the D call may be TRBD1 or TRBD2 (7 bases each). The length of the CDR3 is 16 residues. The germline gives CDR1 SGHNT, CDR2 YENEEA.

Regarding this clonotype: A read error may produce the germline difference seen at one junction end. CDR3 region: CASSPEYSIGRNEQFF. For the CDR3, the DNA is TGTGCCAGCAGCCCGGAGTACTCTATCGGGAGGAATGAACAGTTCTTC. The chain employs TRBV5-4 and TRBJ2-1, with TRBD2 matching 7 bases. The CDR3 runs 16 residues. Germline lookup yields CDR1 SGHNT and CDR2 YYREEE (reference sequence).

J is TRBJ2-7 and V is TRBV7-9; 8 bases match TRBD2. CDR3 size: 18 residues. CDR1 SEHNR and CDR2 FQNEAQ come from the germline V gene (reference sequence). The V and J ends lost 5 bases and 0 bases, in that order; junction bases with no gene match: 15. CDR3 in amino acids: CASSRIDTSGASSYEQYF. In DNA form, the CDR3 reads TGTGCCAGCAGCCGCATTGACACTAGCGGCGCCTCCTCCTACGAGCAGTACTTC.

Of note for this clonotype: The CDR3 ends on some other residue instead of the conserved phenylalanine or tryptophan, so this is likely a read error. The chain couples TRBV11-3 to TRBJ1-1; maybe TRBD1 (6 bases). The V and J ends lost 9 bases and 7 bases respectively, with 21 bases between them. Per germline, CDR1 SGHNT and CDR2 YENEEA. The CDR3 consists of 14 residues. The chain's CDR3 is CASSIRQAAIEAFL. CDR3 sequence (DNA): TGTGCCAGTAGCATCCGACAGGCGGCCATTGAAGCTTTCTTA.

Of note for this clonotype: One end of the junction varies from germline; a read error may be responsible. This chain joins TRBV12-3 or TRBV12-4 and TRBJ2-1; the D gene is possibly TRBD1 (5 bases). CDR3 length: 13 residues. CDR3 residues: CASSLGHLYKQFF. The CDR3 DNA follows: TGCGCCAGCAGTTTAGGACATCTGTATAAGCAGTTCTTC.

CDR3 nucleotides: TGTGCCAGCAGCTCCACTTCAGGGGGCCGGAATCCACCCCTCCACTTT. Translation gives CASSSTSGGRNPPLHF. This sequence joins TRBV7-9 and TRBJ1-6, with 8 bases lining up with TRBD1. The V segment lost 4 bases and the J segment 11 bases; nucleotides outside the gene matches: 13. Germline lookup yields CDR1 SEHNR and CDR2 FQNEAQ (reference sequence). The CDR3 consists of 16 residues.

Note on this clonotype: Compared with germline, one end of the junction differs, possibly owing to a read error. In DNA, the CDR3 is TGCGCGAGCAGCCACGCGGGACGATATGGCTACACCTTC. Protein sequence: CASSHAGRYGYTF. The chain carries TRBV4-1 and TRBJ1-2, with TRBD1 as a possible D gene (5 bases). The germline V gene encodes CDR1 MGHRA and CDR2 YSYEKL. The CDR3 consists of 13 residues.

A note on this clonotype: One end of the junction is discordant with germline, which a read error may explain. The J gene is TRBJ2-6, the V gene TRBV4-1; 7 nucleotides align to TRBD1. Germline values: CDR1 MGHRA, CDR2 YSYEKL. CDR3 length equals 15 residues. In DNA form, the CDR3 reads TGCACCAGCAGTCACAGGGGTAGTGGGGCCAACGTCCTGACTTTC. Its translation: CTSSHRGSGANVLTF.

Of note for this clonotype: Germline is not matched at one junction end, which may reflect a read error. The chain employs TRBV11-3 and TRBJ2-1; D is possibly TRBD2 (6 bases). CDR3 length: 14 amino acids. Germline V gene lookup returns CDR1 SGHNT and CDR2 YENEEA. This CDR3 reads CASRRTTASSEQLF. In DNA, the CDR3 is TGTGCCAGCAGACGGACTACTGCGTCTAGTGAGCAGTTATTC.

This clonotype is a singleton in its sample. The conserved final phenylalanine or tryptophan is absent from the CDR3, which likely points to a read error. The chain employs TRBV12-3 or TRBV12-4 and TRBJ1-5, with D perhaps matching TRBD1 (5 bases). V was shortened by 8 bases and J by 6 bases, with 20 bases between the two germline ends. CDR3 length: 15 amino acids. In DNA, the CDR3 is TGTGCCAGCGTAAGAGGTGGGGGGTTCGGTCAGCCCCAGCATCAT. It codes for CASVRGGGFGQPQHH.

Of note for this clonotype: At one end, the junction sequence differs from germline, possibly due to a read error. The gene calls are TRBV12-3 or TRBV12-4 and TRBJ1-5, with D possibly matching TRBD1 (6 bases). The CDR3 runs 16 residues. The CDR3 DNA is TGTGCCTGCACCCCCGGAAGAGTGGGGGGCAATGAGCCCCAGCATTTT. It is translated as CACTPGRVGGNEPQHF.

This clonotype was seen ten or more times. The chain carries TRBV20-1 and TRBJ2-3, with 12 bases matching TRBD2. The V gene's germline CDR1 is DFQATT and CDR2 SNEGSKA (reference sequence). After removal of 4 bases from V and 2 bases from J, the junction contained 4 bases not matched to a gene. The CDR3 totals 15 residues. In nucleotides, the CDR3 is TGCAGTGCTAAAGGGACTAGCGGGTACACAGATACGCAGTATTTT. Translated, it gives CSAKGTSGYTDTQYF.

This clonotype has at least ten counts. The chain carries TRBV28 and TRBJ1-1; D gene unclear. The CDR3 is 11 amino acids. Between the trimmed V and J ends, which lost 4 bases and 4 bases, there was a span of 4 bases. Germline CDR1 reads MDHEN; CDR2 reads SYDVKM. CDR3 region: CASSSLTEAFF. Here the CDR3 DNA reads TGTGCCAGCAGTTCTCTCACTGAAGCTTTCTTT.

This clonotype has a single count. V and J are TRBV12-3 or TRBV12-4 and TRBJ2-4; 10 positions match TRBD1. V gave up 7 bases and J gave up 9 bases; unmatched junction bases: 15. The CDR3 is 16 residues long. The CDR3 reads CASNSGQGGQGGIQYF. The CDR3 region has the DNA TGTGCCAGCAACTCCGGACAGGGGGGGCAAGGGGGCATTCAGTACTTC.